The 19 T cell receptor beta chains reported below all come from one sample, sequenced in a study of blood T cell repertoires in COVID-19. Some clones are missing from TCRdb's copy, which holds only in-frame ones; the method was immunoSEQ multiplex PCR. The table lists 150,000 to 200,000 clones, over 70% of them singletons. Sample: PBMCs or T cells enriched from blood (not recorded which). The receptors here all came from a man in his fifties or sixties who had recovered from COVID-19.

The CDR3 reads CSASPSGSQTDTQYF. The CDR3 DNA follows: TGCAGTGCTAGTCCTAGCGGGAGTCAGACAGATACGCAGTATTTT. This chain links TRBV20-1 with TRBJ2-3, with 10 bases that match TRBD2. J was trimmed by 3 bases and V by 3 bases; bases with no gene match: 6. The germline CDR1 and CDR2 sequences are DFQATT and SNEGSKA (reference sequence). The CDR3 is 15 residues long.

This chain joins TRBV27 and TRBJ1-2; D is unresolved. Trimming cost V 3 bases and J 2 bases, with 7 bases left between them. This CDR3 has 13 amino acids. The germline CDR1 and CDR2 sequences are MNHEY and SMNVEV (reference sequence). CDR3 residues: CASSFGINYGYTF. CDR3 sequence (DNA): TGTGCCAGCAGTTTCGGGATCAACTATGGCTACACCTTC.

The CDR3 here is CASSEAGLNYGYTF. The CDR3, as DNA: TGCGCCAGCAGTGAAGCAGGTCTTAACTATGGCTACACCTTC. The chain carries TRBV10-1 and TRBJ1-2; no definite D call. The germline V gene has CDR1 WNHNN and CDR2 SYGVQD (reference sequence). The CDR3 sequence is 14 residues long. The germline V and J ends were trimmed by 3 bases and 1 base, with 9 bases remaining between them.

V usage is TRBV11-2 and J usage is TRBJ2-3; 10 bases map to TRBD1. The germline V gene encodes CDR1 SGHAT and CDR2 FQNNGV. The V and J ends lost 2 bases and 1 base, in that order; junction bases with no gene match: 6. The CDR3 covers 17 residues. The chain's CDR3 is CASSLLWGTGGTDTQYF. CDR3 coding DNA: TGTGCCAGCAGCTTATTATGGGGGACAGGGGGCACAGATACGCAGTATTTT. The variable domain in full, with the rest retrieved from reference TRBV11-2 and TRBJ2-3, is EAGVAQSPRYKIIEKRQSVAFWCNPISGHATLYWYQQILGQGPKLLIQFQNNGVVDDSQLPKDRFSAERLKGVDSTLKIQPAKLEDSAVYLCASSLLWGTGGTDTQYFGPGTRLTVL.

The rearrangement links TRBV3-1 (or the pseudogene TRBV3-2) to TRBJ1-2; no firm D call. The CDR3 covers 14 residues. Germline loops: CDR1 LGHDT, CDR2 YNNKEL (reference sequence). The V end was cut by 1 base, the J end by 4 bases, with 10 bases between. CDR3 protein: CASSQVGRPYGYTF. For the CDR3, the DNA is TGTGCCAGCAGCCAAGTCGGCAGGCCCTATGGCTACACCTTC.

This clone is deemed medium-sized. The rearrangement joins TRBV28 to TRBJ1-1; 7 bases match TRBD1. The CDR3 has 14 residues. In germline, CDR1 is MDHEN, CDR2 SYDVKM. V trimming: 0 bases; J trimming: 4 bases; junction bases outside the gene matches: 2. The CDR3 sequence: CASSLWAGGTEAFF. The CDR3 DNA follows: TGTGCCAGCAGTTTATGGGCAGGGGGCACTGAAGCTTTCTTT.

The chain joins TRBV18 to TRBJ2-7, with 8 nucleotides matching TRBD1. The ends lost 4 bases at V and 4 bases at J; junction bases unmatched: 6. The V gene's germline CDR1 is KGHSH and CDR2 LQKENI. CDR3 length: 14 residues. This CDR3 reads CASSLTRQGYEQYF. DNA for the CDR3: TGTGCCAGCTCACTAACCCGACAGGGGTACGAGCAGTACTTC.

In its sample, this clone was seen once. The rearrangement joins TRBV9 to TRBJ2-3; 9 bases line up with TRBD2. The CDR3 has 15 residues. After removal of 4 bases from V and 2 bases from J, the junction contained 5 bases not matched to a gene. Germline loops: CDR1 SGDLS, CDR2 YYNGEE. This CDR3 reads CASSFGLANTDTQYF. CDR3 sequence (DNA): TGTGCCAGCAGCTTTGGACTAGCGAACACAGATACGCAGTATTTT.

This clone was picked up a small number of times. The CDR3 reads CASSYAGGGEQYF. The CDR3 bases are TGTGCCAGCAGTTACGCGGGAGGGGGTGAGCAGTACTTC. The chain employs TRBV6-2 or TRBV6-3 and TRBJ2-7; 9 bases map to TRBD2. The V gene end was trimmed by 2 bases and the J gene end by 7 bases; junction bases not matched to a gene: 3. Germline V gene data show CDR1 as MNHEY and CDR2 as SVGEGT. The CDR3 is 13 amino acids.

The chain combines TRBV27 with TRBJ2-7; maybe TRBD1 (5 bases). This CDR3 has 12 residues. The V gene's germline CDR1 is MNHEY and CDR2 SMNVEV (reference sequence). Deletions cut 3 bases from V and 7 bases from J, with 10 bases between. The CDR3 loop is CASSLPGREQYF. Here the CDR3 DNA reads TGTGCCAGCAGTTTGCCAGGGCGAGAGCAGTACTTC.

CDR3 sequence (DNA): TGTGCCAGCAGTTACTCCAGGACAGGGAATAATTCACCCCTCCACTTT. Translation gives CASSYSRTGNNSPLHF. This chain joins TRBV6-5 and TRBJ1-6; 8 nucleotides match TRBD1. This CDR3 is built from 16 residues. In germline, CDR1 is MNHEY, CDR2 SVGAGI. V lost 0 bases and J lost 5; bases outside the gene matches: 3.

The chain links TRBV6-5 to TRBJ1-1, with 8 bases matching TRBD1. Germline trimming cut 6 bases from V and 3 bases from J; bases unmatched to any gene: 6. CDR3 length: 14 residues. Per germline, CDR1 MNHEY and CDR2 SVGAGI. The CDR3 sequence is CASRRTGRDTEAFF. The CDR3 DNA sequence: TGTGCCAGCAGGCGGACAGGGCGGGACACTGAAGCTTTCTTT.

This clone was observed once. This rearrangement joins TRBV3-1 (or the pseudogene TRBV3-2) to TRBJ2-1; TRBD1 matches at 11 bases. CDR1 is LGHDT and CDR2 is YNNKEL in the germline V gene (reference sequence). Germline trimming cut 4 bases from V and 5 bases from J; bases unmatched to any gene: 4. The CDR3 contains 15 residues. The CDR3 DNA reads as TGTGCCAGCAGCCGCGGGACAGGGGGGAACAATGAGCAGTTCTTC. Translating gives CASSRGTGGNNEQFF.

The CDR3 protein is CASSLSFGDRGYEQYF. The CDR3 DNA follows: TGTGCCAGCAGTTTATCGTTCGGGGACAGGGGCTACGAGCAGTACTTC. The J gene is TRBJ2-7, the V gene TRBV27, with 10 positions matching TRBD1. Trimming at V came to 0 bases and at J to 3 bases, leaving 5 bases not matched to a gene. There are 16 residues in the CDR3. In germline, CDR1 is MNHEY, CDR2 SMNVEV (reference sequence).

J is TRBJ2-7 and V is TRBV24-1; 8 nucleotides line up with TRBD1. The ends lost 6 bases at V and 4 bases at J; junction bases unmatched: 4. Germline V lookup: CDR1 KGHDR, CDR2 SFDVKD. The CDR3 sequence is 13 residues long. CDR3 amino acids: CATSQGAEYEQYF. In nucleotides, the CDR3 is TGTGCCACCAGTCAGGGGGCGGAGTACGAGCAGTACTTC.

V is TRBV29-1 and J is TRBJ1-2, with a tentative D call TRBD1 (6 bases). The V end was cut by 3 bases, the J end by 6 bases, with 8 bases between. The CDR3 covers 11 residues. Germline-derived CDR1 and CDR2 are SQVTM and ANQGSEA. CDR3: CSVEAGDGYTF. The CDR3 nucleotides read TGCAGCGTTGAGGCAGGGGATGGCTACACCTTC.

The chain couples TRBV5-1 to TRBJ2-7; unclear D gene. This CDR3 is 14 amino acids long. Trimming left V 1 base short and J 3 bases short, with 11 bases between. Germline V gives CDR1 SGHRS, CDR2 YFSETQ. The CDR3 nucleotides are TGCGCCAGCAGCTTGTGGTCGGTGAACTACGAGCAGTACTTC. Translating it yields CASSLWSVNYEQYF.

In nucleotides, the CDR3 is TGTGCCACCAGCAGCTTCCAGGGGGCTGGTGGAAACACCATATATTTT. It translates to CATSSFQGAGGNTIYF. V and J are TRBV15 and TRBJ1-3, with 8 positions matching TRBD1. Germline CDR1 LNHNV, CDR2 YYDKDF (reference sequence). This CDR3 has 16 residues. V lost 3 bases and J lost 3; bases outside the gene matches: 7.

This clone was seen a handful of times. V and J are TRBV2 and TRBJ1-1; D unclear. V lost 7 bases, J lost 1 base, and 10 bases lay in between. CDR1 and CDR2 from the germline V gene are SNHLY and FYNNEI. The CDR3 sequence is 13 residues long. The CDR3 reads CASTLRENTEAFF. The CDR3 DNA reads as TGTGCCAGCACTTTACGGGAGAACACTGAAGCTTTCTTT.